Below, 17 T cell receptor beta chains from the same sample are listed, as sequenced in a study of T cells after yellow fever vaccination (dated by TCRdb to the late 2010s). Library preparation used 5' RACE. Sequencing took place on an Illumina HiSeq 2500. TCRdb ran its own pipeline on the public reads, namely fastp trimming at Q25 and MiXCR clone calling, and kept in-frame beta chains. Identical CDR3 protein sequences are pooled into one entry, listed with their most common genes and DNA. The sample contains some 400,000 distinct CDR3 sequences, 6.2% of them found a single time. Approximately 15% of the sample rests with the top ten. The treatment or condition label for this specimen denotes: live attenuated yellow fever vaccine strain. The sequenced sample was PBMCs, obtained 5 days after the yellow fever booster vaccination. Receptors originate from a man between 25 and 39 years old who received the YFV17D yellow fever vaccine.

This clonotype has only a few counts. The chain joins TRBV2 to TRBJ1-1; D is unresolved. The CDR3 has 13 amino acids. Germline CDR1 SNHLY, CDR2 FYNNEI. V lost 8 bases and J 1 base, leaving 11 bases between the germline ends. The CDR3: CASGVSPNTEAFF. CDR3 bases: TGTGCCAGCGGCGTGTCGCCGAACACTGAAGCTTTCTTT.

The chain is built from TRBV7-2 and TRBJ2-1; D is unresolved. This CDR3 is built from 11 residues. The V gene lost 3 bases and the J gene lost 12 bases, with 9 bases spanning the gap. Germline-derived CDR1 and CDR2 are SGHTA and FQGNSA. The CDR3 region has the DNA TGTGCCAGCAGCTTCGGCCCCGGGCAGTTCTTC. Its protein product is CASSFGPGQFF.

The sample holds many counts of this clonotype. This chain connects TRBV11-2 to TRBJ2-4; a weak D match, TRBD2 (5 bases). Between the trimmed V and J ends, which lost 0 bases and 1 base, there was a span of 13 bases. The CDR3 has 17 amino acids. Germline V gene lookup returns CDR1 SGHAT and CDR2 FQNNGV. CDR3 in DNA: TGTGCCAGCAGCTTAGAGGTGTATATAGCGGCCAAAAACATTCAGTACTTC. It codes for CASSLEVYIAAKNIQYF.

This clonotype was recorded at least ten times. This chain joins TRBV5-1 and TRBJ2-3, with 7 bases matching TRBD2. This CDR3 comprises 17 residues. The junction had 10 bases not matched to a gene; V was cut back by 3 bases and J by 0 bases. Looked up from germline, CDR1 is SGHRS and CDR2 is YFSETQ. CDR3 nucleotides: TGCGCCAGCAGCTCTCCCGAGGGCGGGAGAAGCACAGATACGCAGTATTTT. Translated, it gives CASSSPEGGRSTDTQYF.

The chain is built from TRBV4-3 and TRBJ2-3; 9 bases fit TRBD1. V trimming: 5 bases; J trimming: 2 bases; junction bases outside the gene matches: 8. CDR1 and CDR2 from the germline V gene are LGHNA and YSLEER. The CDR3 loop spans 16 amino acids. This chain's CDR3 is CASSYNRGPITDTQYF. The CDR3 DNA sequence: TGCGCCAGCAGCTATAACAGGGGGCCAATCACAGATACGCAGTATTTT.

This chain connects TRBV29-1 to TRBJ2-1; no clear D gene. Trimming cost V 6 bases and J 1 base, with 13 bases left between them. Germline V CDR1 and CDR2: SQVTM, ANQGSEA. This CDR3 is 14 amino acids long. This chain's CDR3 is CSVRDRISYNEQFF. In DNA, the CDR3 is TGCAGCGTACGAGATAGGATATCCTACAATGAGCAGTTCTTC.

In this sample, this clonotype turned up a few times. The chain employs TRBV11-2 and TRBJ2-1; perhaps TRBD2 as D (6 bases). The CDR3 extends over 13 amino acids. CDR1 SGHAT and CDR2 FQNNGV come from the germline V gene. Trimming shortened V by 3 bases and J by 5 bases, and 8 bases separated the two germline ends. CDR3 residues: CASSFGGDNEQFF. The CDR3 DNA sequence: TGTGCCAGCAGCTTCGGGGGAGACAATGAGCAGTTCTTC. The full variable domain, its missing parts supplied by reference TRBV11-2 and TRBJ2-1, is EAGVAQSPRYKIIEKRQSVAFWCNPISGHATLYWYQQILGQGPKLLIQFQNNGVVDDSQLPKDRFSAERLKGVDSTLKIQPAKLEDSAVYLCASSFGGDNEQFFGPGTRLTVL.

This clonotype was observed a few times. The chain links TRBV7-2 to TRBJ2-1, with D hard to call. In germline, CDR1 is SGHTA, CDR2 FQGNSA. CDR3 length: 15 residues. V lost 3 bases to trimming and J lost 4 bases, with 13 bases between them. CDR3 DNA: TGTGCCAGCAGCTTCAGTAGCTCCTCGTACAATGAGCAGTTCTTC. Translating gives CASSFSSSSYNEQFF. The variable domain in full, completed from reference TRBV7-2 and TRBJ2-1, reads GAGVSQSPSNKVTEKGKDVELRCDPISGHTALYWYRQSLGQGLEFLIYFQGNSAPDKSGLPSDRFSAERTGGSVSTLTIQRTQQEDSAVYLCASSFSSSSYNEQFFGPGTRLTVL.

The chain recombines TRBV30 with TRBJ1-5; D call uncertain. Germline V lookup: CDR1 GTSNPN, CDR2 SVGIG (reference sequence). There are 13 residues in the CDR3. V was shortened by 3 bases and J by 6 bases, with 12 bases between the two germline ends. The CDR3: CAWSGEEAQPQHF. CDR3 sequence (DNA): TGTGCCTGGAGCGGAGAGGAGGCTCAGCCCCAGCATTTT.

A few counts support this clonotype. The chain has TRBV5-4 and TRBJ2-5, with TRBD2 as a possible D gene (6 bases). The CDR3 is 13 amino acids. CDR1 and CDR2 from the germline V gene are SGHNT and YYREEE (reference sequence). V lost 3 bases and J lost 5, with 11 bases in between. DNA for the CDR3: TGTGCCAGCAGCTGGGGGGTGGGGGAGACCCAGTACTTC. As protein: CASSWGVGETQYF.

A few counts support this clonotype. The chain employs TRBV27 and TRBJ2-5; 12 bases are a match to TRBD1. This CDR3 has 13 amino acids. Germline-derived CDR1 and CDR2 are MNHEY and SMNVEV (reference sequence). After removal of 8 bases from V and 10 bases from J, the junction contained 8 bases not matched to a gene. The CDR3 bases are TGTGCCAGCGGATCCGGGACAGGGGGCTTCCAGTACTTC. Its protein is CASGSGTGGFQYF.

In this sample, this clonotype turned up many times. This chain joins TRBV15 and TRBJ2-1; 7 bases align to TRBD2. CDR1 LNHNV and CDR2 YYDKDF come from the germline V gene (reference sequence). J was trimmed by 4 bases and V by 0 bases; bases with no gene match: 6. The length of the CDR3 is 16 residues. CDR3 sequence (DNA): TGTGCCACCAGCAGAGATAAGGCTAGCGGATACAATGAGCAGTTCTTC. Amino acids: CATSRDKASGYNEQFF.

Many counts were recorded for this clonotype. The V and J genes are TRBV3-1 and TRBJ2-3; D is unresolved. The CDR3 runs 16 residues. Germline V CDR1 and CDR2: LGHDT, YNNKEL (reference sequence). Trimming removed 1 base from V and 5 bases from J, with 16 bases in between. For the CDR3, the DNA is TGTGCCAGCAGCCAAGCGGGTAGGCTAGTGGTAGATACGCAGTATTTT. It specifies CASSQAGRLVVDTQYF.

This clonotype was seen many times. The chain carries TRBV30 and TRBJ2-1; TRBD2 matches 11 bases. J gave up 3 bases and V 8 bases, and 6 bases lay outside the gene matches. Germline V CDR1 and CDR2: GTSNPN, SVGIG (reference sequence). The CDR3 runs to 14 residues. The CDR3 DNA is TGTGCCCGCACTAGCGGGAGAATCTACAATGAGCAGTTCTTC. It yields the protein CARTSGRIYNEQFF.

In its sample, this clonotype was seen a few times. V usage is TRBV20-1 and J usage is TRBJ1-2; possible D gene TRBD1, 5 bases. Germline V lookup: CDR1 DFQATT, CDR2 SNEGSKA (reference sequence). Trimming removed 6 bases from V and 8 bases from J, with 22 bases in between. This CDR3 region has 14 residues. In DNA, the CDR3 is TGCAGTGCAAACCTGGACAACAGCATTAGAGGCTACACCTTC. Its translation: CSANLDNSIRGYTF.

This clonotype occurred many times. This chain joins TRBV6-2 or TRBV6-3 and TRBJ2-1; D perhaps matches TRBD2 (6 bases). V lost 7 bases and J lost 0, with 10 bases in between. The CDR3 sequence is 14 residues long. CDR1 and CDR2 (germline): MNHEY, SVGEGT. The CDR3 nucleotides are TGTGCCAGCAACGGGGGTAGCTCCTACAATGAGCAGTTCTTC. This translates into CASNGGSSYNEQFF.

Regarding this clonotype: At one of its ends the junction is not consistent with the germline gene, which may arise from a read error. V and J are TRBV29-1 and TRBJ1-1; tentative D call: TRBD1 (5 bases). Germline loops: CDR1 SQVTM, CDR2 ANQGSEA. The CDR3 consists of 12 residues. CDR3 coding DNA: TGCAGCGTGGCAGGTGGTGGGGGTGAAGCTCTCTTT. It encodes CSVAGGGGEALF.